These 20 T cell receptor beta chains were all obtained from the same sample, sequenced in a study of blood T cell repertoires in COVID-19. Produced via immunoSEQ multiplex PCR; TCRdb's table is partial and in-frame only. This sample has 300,000 to 350,000 clones, with roughly 86% found just once. Sequenced sample: peripheral blood. All receptors come from a man aged 25-40 years with COVID-19, enrolled during active disease.

The chain has TRBV6-5 and TRBJ1-5; D may be TRBD1 (5 bases). Germline V gene sequence: CDR1 MNHEY, CDR2 SVGAGI. Trimming cost V 6 bases and J 0 bases, with 9 bases left between them. This CDR3 is built from 14 residues. The CDR3, as DNA: TGTGCCAGCAGCCAGGGTTATAGCAATCAGCCCCAGCATTTT. Protein sequence: CASSQGYSNQPQHF.

This chain connects TRBV4-3 to TRBJ1-1; TRBD1 might be the D (5 bases). V was pared by 1 base and J by 5 bases, with 11 bases between. The germline CDR1 and CDR2 sequences are LGHNA and YSLEER. The CDR3 totals 14 residues. The CDR3 DNA follows: TGCGCCAGCAGCCAAGGTCCAGGGATGACTGAAGCTTTCTTT. It specifies CASSQGPGMTEAFF.

The chain has TRBV4-2 and TRBJ2-7; TRBD2 matches 9 bases. CDR1 and CDR2 from the germline V gene are LGHNA and YNFKEQ. This CDR3 has 18 residues. Losses at the gene ends were 0 bases for V and 1 base for J; bases not matched to a gene: 10. The CDR3 sequence is CASSQEAAGGTLSYEQYF. For the CDR3, the DNA is TGTGCCAGCAGCCAAGAGGCGGCGGGGGGGACGCTTTCCTACGAGCAGTACTTC.

The table lists this clone with a few counts. The CDR3 sequence: CASIPTKGSGGGYTF. The CDR3 bases are TGTGCCAGCATCCCAACCAAGGGTAGCGGTGGTGGCTACACCTTC. This chain connects TRBV6-5 to TRBJ1-2, with no clear D. Trimming pared 7 bases from V and 7 bases from J, leaving 22 bases between. The CDR3 sequence is 15 residues long. The germline V gene has CDR1 MNHEY and CDR2 SVGAGI.

The rearrangement uses TRBV5-6 and TRBJ2-1; 13 bases agree with TRBD2. The CDR3 totals 15 residues. In germline, CDR1 is SGHDT, CDR2 YYEEEE. V lost 4 bases and J lost 8; bases outside the gene matches: 6. CDR3 DNA sequence: TGTGCCAGCAGCCGGACTAGCGGGAGTGGGGATGAGCAGTTCTTC. Translated: CASSRTSGSGDEQFF.

This chain links TRBV12-3 or TRBV12-4 with TRBJ1-4; D possibly corresponds to TRBD1 (5 bases). The length of the CDR3 is 12 residues. Between the trimmed V and J ends, which lost 8 bases and 8 bases, there was a span of 12 bases. The CDR3 DNA is TGTGCCAGCGGAGGGGTCGAAGAAAAACTGTTTTTT. It is translated as CASGGVEEKLFF.

The CDR3 coding sequence is TGTGCCAGCAGCGACCGGGAGCCGGGATGGACGCAGTATTTT. Its translation: CASSDREPGWTQYF. The gene calls are TRBV4-2 and TRBJ2-3; a possible D gene is TRBD2 (6 bases). This CDR3 is 14 amino acids long. Trimming shortened V by 5 bases and J by 9 bases, and 18 bases separated the two germline ends. Germline V gene sequence: CDR1 LGHNA, CDR2 YNFKEQ.

The genes are TRBV28 and TRBJ2-7, with TRBD1 matching over 7 bases. Germline CDR1 and CDR2: MDHEN and SYDVKM. The V and J ends lost 5 bases and 1 base, in that order; junction bases with no gene match: 20. This CDR3 has 19 amino acids. CDR3 coding DNA: TGTGCCAGCAGTGCGTGGCTGAGTAATGCTGGGACAGTTTCCTACGAGCAGTACTTC. It yields the protein CASSAWLSNAGTVSYEQYF. The full variable domain, its missing parts supplied by reference TRBV28 and TRBJ2-7, is DVKVTQSSRYLVKRTGEKVFLECVQDMDHENMFWYRQDPGLGLRLIYFSYDVKMKEKGDIPEGYSVSREKKERFSLILESASTNQTSMYLCASSAWLSNAGTVSYEQYFGPGTRLTVT.

The chain employs TRBV11-2 and TRBJ1-2, with 7 bases identical to TRBD1. The CDR3 runs to 15 residues. Trimming took 5 bases from V and 7 from J; bases not matched to a gene: 13. Germline V gene data show CDR1 as SGHAT and CDR2 as FQNNGV. Here the CDR3 reads CASSATGTAIPGYTF. The CDR3 nucleotides are TGTGCCAGCAGCGCGACCGGGACAGCTATTCCTGGCTACACCTTC.

The chain uses TRBV6-2 or TRBV6-3 and TRBJ1-1; 8 bases are shared with TRBD1. The V gene's germline CDR1 is MNHEY and CDR2 SVGEGT. The CDR3 runs to 15 residues. Trimming at V came to 5 bases and at J to 1 base, leaving 6 bases not matched to a gene. Here the CDR3 reads CASSNADRANTEAFF. The CDR3 nucleotides are TGTGCCAGCAGTAACGCGGACAGGGCGAACACTGAAGCTTTCTTT.

This sequence joins TRBV5-5 and TRBJ1-2; no firm D call. The ends were cut back, 6 bases at V and 7 bases at J, with 22 bases in the middle. The germline gives CDR1 SGHKS, CDR2 YYEKEE (reference sequence). The CDR3 has 15 residues. CDR3 sequence (DNA): TGTGCCAGCACCTACCTGGTGCACCAGGTCGGTGGCTACACCTTC. This sequence encodes CASTYLVHQVGGYTF.

This clone was seen just once. Other DNA sequences in this specimen translate into the identical CDR3. The gene calls are TRBV19 and TRBJ2-1, with D hard to call. Germline V gene data show CDR1 as LNHDA and CDR2 as SQIVND (reference sequence). The V end was cut by 1 base, the J end by 4 bases, with 5 bases between. This CDR3 is built from 13 residues. The CDR3 DNA is TGTGCCAGTAGTATAGTAGTTTACAATGAGCAGTTCTTC. Protein: CASSIVVYNEQFF.

The chain joins TRBV27 to TRBJ2-5; 8 bases map to TRBD1. CDR3 length: 12 residues. Germline loops: CDR1 MNHEY, CDR2 SMNVEV (reference sequence). V lost 10 bases, J lost 5 bases, and 6 bases stayed unmatched. The CDR3 nucleotides are TGTGCCACAGGACAGGGTGGCGAGACCCAGTACTTC. This sequence encodes CATGQGGETQYF.

The chain is built from TRBV27 and TRBJ2-5; D gene unclear. The V gene's germline CDR1 is MNHEY and CDR2 SMNVEV (reference sequence). The CDR3 contains 15 residues. Trimming took 0 bases from V and 5 from J, leaving 13 bases between them. The CDR3 region is CASSLSATPLETQYF. In DNA form, the CDR3 reads TGTGCCAGCAGTTTATCAGCCACGCCTCTGGAGACCCAGTACTTC.

This clone came up a few times. V is TRBV7-2 and J is TRBJ1-6, with D possibly TRBD1 on 5 matching bases. The germline V and J ends were trimmed by 0 bases and 10 bases, with 10 bases remaining between them. The germline V gene encodes CDR1 SGHTA and CDR2 FQGNSA. The CDR3 is made up of 14 amino acids. CDR3 sequence reads: CASSLARVDSPLHF. CDR3 coding DNA: TGTGCCAGCAGCTTAGCCAGGGTTGACTCACCCCTCCACTTT.

The rearrangement uses TRBV19 and TRBJ1-5, with TRBD1 matching 9 bases. This CDR3 has 18 amino acids. From germline, CDR1 is LNHDA and CDR2 SQIVND (reference sequence). Trimming removed 5 bases from V and 0 bases from J; junction bases left unmatched: 11. The CDR3 region has the DNA TGTGCCAGTAGTCCTTGGAGGGACAGGGCCGATAGCAATCAGCCCCAGCATTTT. Translation gives CASSPWRDRADSNQPQHF.

The V gene is TRBV10-3, the J gene TRBJ1-1; 10 bases line up with TRBD1. J was trimmed by 4 bases and V by 0 bases; bases with no gene match: 8. CDR3 length equals 17 residues. Looked up from germline, CDR1 is ENHRY and CDR2 is SYGVKD. In DNA, the CDR3 is TGTGCCATCAGTGAGTCGACAGGGGGCGGGAGGAGCACTGAAGCTTTCTTT. Its translation is CAISESTGGGRSTEAFF.

The V and J genes are TRBV7-9 and TRBJ1-5; possibly TRBD1 for D (5 bases). Germline values: CDR1 SEHNR, CDR2 FQNEAQ (reference sequence). This CDR3 spans 16 amino acids. Trimming removed 2 bases at V and 4 bases at J, with 15 bases between. CDR3 region: CASSLSPGGRNQPQHF. The CDR3 bases are TGTGCCAGCAGCTTAAGTCCGGGGGGGAGAAATCAGCCCCAGCATTTT.

This chain uses TRBV18 with TRBJ2-7; TRBD2 matches at 15 bases. V lost 4 bases, J lost 0 bases, and 7 bases stayed unmatched. The V gene's germline CDR1 is KGHSH and CDR2 LQKENI. The CDR3 is 18 amino acids. The DNA of the CDR3 is TGTGCCAGCTCACTCTTGGGACTAGCGGGAGGTAGCTCCTACGAGCAGTACTTC. Translation: CASSLLGLAGGSSYEQYF.

The CDR3 DNA is TGTGCCACCAGCAGATCCTCAGACCAGGAATTCGCGAACACCGGGGAGCTGTTTTTT. This sequence encodes CATSRSSDQEFANTGELFF. The rearrangement links TRBV15 to TRBJ2-2; D call uncertain. With 2 bases removed from V and 0 bases from J, the gap between germline ends came to 19 bases. CDR3 length: 19 amino acids. Germline-derived CDR1 and CDR2 are LNHNV and YYDKDF (reference sequence). The full variable domain, completed using reference TRBV15 and TRBJ2-2, is DAMVIQNPRYQVTQFGKPVTLSCSQTLNHNVMYWYQQKSSQAPKLLFHYYDKDFNNEADTPDNFQSRRPNTSFCFLDIRSPGLGDTAMYLCATSRSSDQEFANTGELFFGEGSRLTVL.